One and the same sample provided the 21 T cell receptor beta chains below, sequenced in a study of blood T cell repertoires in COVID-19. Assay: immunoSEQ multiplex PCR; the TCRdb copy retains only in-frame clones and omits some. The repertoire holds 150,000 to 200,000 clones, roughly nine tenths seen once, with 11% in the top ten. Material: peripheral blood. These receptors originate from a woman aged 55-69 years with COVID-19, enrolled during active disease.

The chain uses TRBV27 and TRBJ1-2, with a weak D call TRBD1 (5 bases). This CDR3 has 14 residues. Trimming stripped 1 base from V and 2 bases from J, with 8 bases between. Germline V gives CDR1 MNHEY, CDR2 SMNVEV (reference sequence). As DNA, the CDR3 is TGTGCCAGCAGTTTATGGGCAGGGAACTATGGCTACACCTTC. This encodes CASSLWAGNYGYTF.

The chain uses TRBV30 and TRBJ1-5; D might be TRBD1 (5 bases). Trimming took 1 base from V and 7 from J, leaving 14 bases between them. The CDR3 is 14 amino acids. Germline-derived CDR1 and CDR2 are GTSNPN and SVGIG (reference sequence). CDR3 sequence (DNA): TGTGCCTGGAGTGCCCAGGGCCCGGAACAGCCCCAGCATTTT. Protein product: CAWSAQGPEQPQHF.

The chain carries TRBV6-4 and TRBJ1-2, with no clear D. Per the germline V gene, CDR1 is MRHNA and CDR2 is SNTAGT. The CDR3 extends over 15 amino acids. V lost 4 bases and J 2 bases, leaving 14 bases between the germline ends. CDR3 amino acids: CASSVGPGSNYGYTF. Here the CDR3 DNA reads TGTGCCAGCAGTGTCGGTCCAGGCAGCAACTATGGCTACACCTTC.

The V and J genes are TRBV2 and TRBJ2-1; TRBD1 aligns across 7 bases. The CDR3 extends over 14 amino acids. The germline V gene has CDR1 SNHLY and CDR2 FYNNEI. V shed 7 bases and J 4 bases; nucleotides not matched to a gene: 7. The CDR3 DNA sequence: TGTGCCAGCATGAGAGAACAGGGGTACAATGAGCAGTTCTTC. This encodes CASMREQGYNEQFF.

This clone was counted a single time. The CDR3 DNA reads as TGCGCCAGCACGCCCGCGGGCCTAGCGGGAGCGGGTGAGCAGTTCTTC. As protein: CASTPAGLAGAGEQFF. This sequence joins TRBV10-1 and TRBJ2-1, with 10 positions matching TRBD2. The germline gives CDR1 WNHNN, CDR2 SYGVQD (reference sequence). Trimming took 7 bases from V and 9 from J; bases not matched to a gene: 15. There are 16 residues in the CDR3.

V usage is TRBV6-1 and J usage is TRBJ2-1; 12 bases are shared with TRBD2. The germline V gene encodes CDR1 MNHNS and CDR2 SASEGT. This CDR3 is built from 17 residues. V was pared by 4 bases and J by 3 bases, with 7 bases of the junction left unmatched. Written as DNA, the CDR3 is TGTGCCAGCAGTGCGGGACTAGCGGGTTCCGTCTACAATGAGCAGTTCTTC. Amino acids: CASSAGLAGSVYNEQFF.

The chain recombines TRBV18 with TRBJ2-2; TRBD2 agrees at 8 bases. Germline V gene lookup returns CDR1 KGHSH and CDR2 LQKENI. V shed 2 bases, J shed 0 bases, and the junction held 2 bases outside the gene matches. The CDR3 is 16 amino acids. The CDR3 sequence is CASSPAGGPNTGELFF. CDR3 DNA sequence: TGTGCCAGCTCACCAGCGGGGGGCCCGAACACCGGGGAGCTGTTTTTT. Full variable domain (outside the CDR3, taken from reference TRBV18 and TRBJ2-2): NAGVMQNPRHLVRRRGQEARLRCSPMKGHSHVYWYRQLPEEGLKFMVYLQKENIIDESGMPKERFSAEFPKEGPSILRIQQVVRGDSAAYFCASSPAGGPNTGELFFGEGSRLTVL.

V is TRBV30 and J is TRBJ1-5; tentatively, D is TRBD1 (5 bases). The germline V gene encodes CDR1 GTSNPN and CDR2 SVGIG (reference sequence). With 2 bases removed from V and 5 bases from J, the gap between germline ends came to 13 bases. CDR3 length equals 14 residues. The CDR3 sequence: CAWSSTWGDQPQHF. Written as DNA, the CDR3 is TGTGCCTGGAGTTCAACCTGGGGGGATCAGCCCCAGCATTTT.

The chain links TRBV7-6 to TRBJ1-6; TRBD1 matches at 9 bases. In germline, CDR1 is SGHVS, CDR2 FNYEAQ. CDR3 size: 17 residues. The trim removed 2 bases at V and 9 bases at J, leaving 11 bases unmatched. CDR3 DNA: TGTGCCAGCAGCTTATGTTGGACAGGGGTAATAATTTCACCCCTCCACTTT. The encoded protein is CASSLCWTGVIISPLHF.

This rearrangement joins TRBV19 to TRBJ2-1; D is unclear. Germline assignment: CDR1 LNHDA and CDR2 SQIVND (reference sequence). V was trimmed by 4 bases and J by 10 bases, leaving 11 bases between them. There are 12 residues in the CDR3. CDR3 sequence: CASSTRHSEQFF. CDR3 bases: TGTGCCAGTAGTACCCGGCACAGCGAGCAGTTCTTC. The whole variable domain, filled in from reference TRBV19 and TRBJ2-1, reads DGGITQSPKYLFRKEGQNVTLSCEQNLNHDAMYWYRQDPGQGLRLIYYSQIVNDFQKGDIAEGYSVSREKKESFPLTVTSAQKNPTAFYLCASSTRHSEQFFGPGTRLTVL.

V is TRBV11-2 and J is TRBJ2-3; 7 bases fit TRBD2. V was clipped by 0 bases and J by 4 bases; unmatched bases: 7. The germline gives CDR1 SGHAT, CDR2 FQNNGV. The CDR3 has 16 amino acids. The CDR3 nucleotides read TGTGCCAGCAGCTTAGATCGGGAGGCAGACGCAGATACGCAGTATTTT. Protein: CASSLDREADADTQYF.

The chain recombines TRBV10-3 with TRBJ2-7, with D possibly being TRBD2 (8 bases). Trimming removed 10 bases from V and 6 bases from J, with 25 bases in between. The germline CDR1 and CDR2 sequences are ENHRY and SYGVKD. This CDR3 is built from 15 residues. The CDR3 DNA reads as TGTGCCACCAGGGGGGCGGGAGGCCCACCACCCGAGCAGTACTTC. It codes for CATRGAGGPPPEQYF.

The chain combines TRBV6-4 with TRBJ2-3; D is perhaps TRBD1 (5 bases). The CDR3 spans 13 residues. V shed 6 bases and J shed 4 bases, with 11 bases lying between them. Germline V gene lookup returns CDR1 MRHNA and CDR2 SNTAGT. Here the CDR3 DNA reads TGTGCCAGCAGGGCCAGGGCTGCAGATACGCAGTATTTT. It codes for CASRARAADTQYF.

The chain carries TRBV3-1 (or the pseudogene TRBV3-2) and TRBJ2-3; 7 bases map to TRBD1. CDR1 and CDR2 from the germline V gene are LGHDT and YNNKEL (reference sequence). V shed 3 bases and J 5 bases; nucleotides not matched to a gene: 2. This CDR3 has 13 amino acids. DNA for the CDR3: TGTGCCAGCAGCCACGGGACAGAAGATACGCAGTATTTT. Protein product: CASSHGTEDTQYF.

The CDR3 DNA follows: TGTGCCAGCCTAGCGGGCGCGAACACCGGGGAGCTGTTTTTT. This encodes CASLAGANTGELFF. The chain is built from TRBV5-4 and TRBJ2-2, with TRBD2 matching 8 bases. V gave up 7 bases and J gave up 0 bases; unmatched junction bases: 2. There are 14 residues in the CDR3. Germline CDR1 SGHNT, CDR2 YYREEE (reference sequence).

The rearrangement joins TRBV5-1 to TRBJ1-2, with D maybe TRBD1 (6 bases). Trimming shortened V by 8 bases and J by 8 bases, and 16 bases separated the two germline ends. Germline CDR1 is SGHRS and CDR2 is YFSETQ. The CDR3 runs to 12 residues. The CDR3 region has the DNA TGCGCCAGTAGCGAACAGGGCCGGGGCTACACCTTC. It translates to CASSEQGRGYTF.

CDR3 nucleotide sequence: TGTGCCACTAGGAACACCGGGGAGCTGTTTTTT. As protein: CATRNTGELFF. This chain connects TRBV24-1 to TRBJ2-2, with no clear D. The CDR3 consists of 11 residues. The germline CDR1 and CDR2 sequences are KGHDR and SFDVKD. Deletions cut 10 bases from V and 1 base from J, with 3 bases between.

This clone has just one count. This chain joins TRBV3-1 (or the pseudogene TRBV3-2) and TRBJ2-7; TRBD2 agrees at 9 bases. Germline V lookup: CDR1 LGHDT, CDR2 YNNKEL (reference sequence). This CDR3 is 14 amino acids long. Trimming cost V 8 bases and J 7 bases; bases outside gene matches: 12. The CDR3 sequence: CASGAGGPKQEQYF. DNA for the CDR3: TGTGCCAGCGGGGCGGGAGGGCCTAAACAAGAGCAGTACTTC.

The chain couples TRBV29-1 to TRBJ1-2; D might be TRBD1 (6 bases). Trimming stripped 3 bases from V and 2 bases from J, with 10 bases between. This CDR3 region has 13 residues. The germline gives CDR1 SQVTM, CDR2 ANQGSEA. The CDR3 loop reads CSVEAQGNYGYTF. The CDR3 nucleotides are TGCAGCGTTGAGGCCCAGGGGAACTATGGCTACACCTTC.

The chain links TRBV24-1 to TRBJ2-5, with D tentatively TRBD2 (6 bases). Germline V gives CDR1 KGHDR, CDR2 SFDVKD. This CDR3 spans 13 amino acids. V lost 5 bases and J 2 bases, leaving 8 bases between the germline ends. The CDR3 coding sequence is TGTGCCACCAGTGCCCGGGGGCAAGAGACCCAGTACTTC. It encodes CATSARGQETQYF.

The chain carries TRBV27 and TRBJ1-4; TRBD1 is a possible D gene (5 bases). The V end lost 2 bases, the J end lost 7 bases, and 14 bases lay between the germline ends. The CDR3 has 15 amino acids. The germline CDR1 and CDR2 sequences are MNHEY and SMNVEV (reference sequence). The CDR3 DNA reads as TGTGCCAGCAGTTTAGGTCAGGGATTTGGTGAAAAACTGTTTTTT. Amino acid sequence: CASSLGQGFGEKLFF.